This TCR beta chain came from a study of shared clonotypes between healthy human individuals. Across the whole study: The study used three CD4 naive, three CD4 memory, two CD8 naive and one CD8 memory plate per donor.

TCRdb keeps only in-frame clones here, not all; method: immunoSEQ multiplex PCR. The sample has around 2,000,000 clones, about 95% seen once. Naive CD8 populations comprised CD45RO-negative cells positively selected for CCR7, excluding terminally differentiated effector memory CD45RA+ cells. The CDR3 extends over 13 amino acids. CDR1 SNHLY and CDR2 FYNNEI come from the germline V gene. After removal of 5 bases from V and 3 bases from J, the junction contained 3 bases not matched to a gene. The sequence was collected from a man aged 18 to 35 in good health. Material: naive CD8+ T cells sorted from blood. The V and J genes are TRBV2 and TRBJ1-1; 7 bases are a match to TRBD1. The CDR3 loop reads CASSLDRDTEAFF. The DNA of the CDR3 is TGTGCCAGCAGTTTAGACAGGGACACTGAAGCTTTCTTT. Drawing the rest from reference TRBV2 and TRBJ1-1, the complete variable domain is EPEVTQTPSHQVTQMGQEVILRCVPISNHLYFYWYRQILGQKVEFLVSFYNNEISEKSEIFDDQFSVERPDGSNFTLKIRSTKLEDSAMYFCASSLDRDTEAFFGQGTRLTVV.